This entry features one T cell receptor (beta chain) sequence. What it recognizes is unknown. Germline assignment: CDR1 SGHRS and CDR2 YFSETQ. The CDR3 totals 16 residues. The germline V and J ends were trimmed by 4 bases and 5 bases, with 20 bases remaining between them. Together with a sample-barcoded 5' primer, a J-beta primer mix was included in a second PCR lasting roughly 6 to 12 cycles. Using its own MiXCR run on the 5' RACE reads, TCRdb lists one record per CDR3 protein. The sample has a few hundred thousand distinct CDR3 sequences; more than 45% are singletons. Healthy Caucasian individuals from Russia aged about 6 to 100 were enrolled as donors. This record comes from a study of blood T cells in healthy people across ages. Study-level points and caveats: TCR beta diversity, measured per million T cells, fell in a roughly linear way with age. Diversity estimated from one million T cells was considered an underestimate.

The clonotype was recovered from a man aged 60 to 69 in good health. Sequenced material: blood. This chain links TRBV5-1 with TRBJ2-3; either TRBD1 or TRBD2 may fit D (6 bases each). The CDR3: CASSSGGGSSGDTQYF. CDR3 sequence (DNA): TGCGCCAGCAGCAGCGGAGGGGGTTCATCGGGAGATACGCAGTATTTT. Supplemented by reference TRBV5-1 and TRBJ2-3, the full variable domain reads KAGVTQTPRYLIKTRGQQVTLSCSPISGHRSVSWYQQTPGQGLQFLFEYFSETQRNKGNFPGRFSGRQFSNSRSEMNVSTLELGDSALYLCASSSGGGSSGDTQYFGPGTRLTVL.